This TCR beta chain was sequenced during a study of blood T cells in healthy people across ages. Study information: Template switching picked up about one barcoded beta molecule for each two T cells.

A J-beta primer mix and a sample-barcoded 5' primer were used in a second PCR of about 7 to 12 cycles. TCRdb fed the 5' RACE reads into MiXCR, producing one record per CDR3 protein. Altogether 1.5 million to 1.9 million distinct CDR3 sequences are present, under 55% being singletons, with the ten largest covering roughly 3.7%. CDR1 and CDR2 (germline): SNHLY, FYNNEI. The CDR3 runs to 12 residues. V shed 5 bases and J shed 6 bases, with 10 bases lying between them. The receptor was isolated from a woman under 30 in good health. This sequence joins TRBV2 and TRBJ1-1; D gene uncertain. The sequencing sample was made of blood. The CDR3 DNA reads as TGTGCCAGCAGTCCGCGGCCTTCTGAAGCTTTCTTT. It encodes CASSPRPSEAFF.